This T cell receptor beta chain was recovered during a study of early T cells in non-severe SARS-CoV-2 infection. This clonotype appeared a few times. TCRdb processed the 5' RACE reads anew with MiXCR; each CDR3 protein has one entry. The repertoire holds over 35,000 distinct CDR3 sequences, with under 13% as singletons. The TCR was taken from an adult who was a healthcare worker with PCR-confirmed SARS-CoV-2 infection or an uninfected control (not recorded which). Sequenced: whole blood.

CDR3 amino acids: CASNREGQGSHGYTF. CDR3 DNA: TGTGCCAGCAACCGAGAAGGACAGGGGTCGCACGGCTACACCTTC. The chain carries TRBV6-5 and TRBJ1-2, with 9 bases identical to TRBD1. Germline V gives CDR1 MNHEY, CDR2 SVGAGI. V lost 7 bases to trimming and J lost 8 bases; unmatched junction nucleotides: 14. The CDR3 runs to 15 residues.